This T cell receptor (beta chain) was sequenced in a study of shared clonotypes between healthy human individuals. Study-wide results and limits: The low donor count limited represented genetic and exposure-history diversity.

A split of CD4+ cells into CD45RA+ naive and CD45RA-negative memory subsets was performed. CDR1 is GTSNPN and CDR2 is SVGIG in the germline V gene (reference sequence). The CDR3 spans 12 residues. Details on this clone: Its antigen is undetermined. The junction differs from germline at one of its ends, possibly a read error. The same CDR3 arises from other DNA sequences in this sample as well.

Assay: immunoSEQ multiplex PCR; the TCRdb copy retains only in-frame clones and omits some. The table shows approximately 350,000 clones, with over 65% occurring only once. The gene calls are TRBV30 and TRBJ2-7; D remains unclear. Sequences were obtained from memory CD4+ T cells sorted from blood. The subset denotes: CD45RA-negative fraction. This TCR was recovered from a man aged 25 to 45 in good health. The CDR3 here is CAWSATKYEQYF. The DNA of the CDR3 is TGTGCCTGGAGTGCCACTAAATACGAACAGTACTTC.